This T cell receptor beta chain was observed in a study of cytomegalovirus exposure and HLA in healthy donors. The sample holds a few counts of this clone. The primer mix had 60 Vbeta and 13 Jbeta primers. The table came from immunoSEQ multiplex PCR; TCRdb's copy has only in-frame clones and leaves some out. Altogether 140,000 to 150,000 clones are present, around 70% being singletons, with the ten largest covering 2.1%. CDR3 length equals 15 residues. Germline assignment: CDR1 MGHDK and CDR2 SYGVNS. V was pared by 1 base and J by 2 bases, with 11 bases between. Sequenced material: PBMCs. The V and J genes are TRBV25-1 and TRBJ1-1, with D possibly matching TRBD1 (6 bases). The clonotype comes from a woman aged 60-75 years in good health and CMV-seropositive. The CDR3 sequence: CASSEWDTVNTEAFF. The CDR3 coding sequence is TGTGCCAGCAGTGAATGGGACACGGTCAACACTGAAGCTTTCTTT.